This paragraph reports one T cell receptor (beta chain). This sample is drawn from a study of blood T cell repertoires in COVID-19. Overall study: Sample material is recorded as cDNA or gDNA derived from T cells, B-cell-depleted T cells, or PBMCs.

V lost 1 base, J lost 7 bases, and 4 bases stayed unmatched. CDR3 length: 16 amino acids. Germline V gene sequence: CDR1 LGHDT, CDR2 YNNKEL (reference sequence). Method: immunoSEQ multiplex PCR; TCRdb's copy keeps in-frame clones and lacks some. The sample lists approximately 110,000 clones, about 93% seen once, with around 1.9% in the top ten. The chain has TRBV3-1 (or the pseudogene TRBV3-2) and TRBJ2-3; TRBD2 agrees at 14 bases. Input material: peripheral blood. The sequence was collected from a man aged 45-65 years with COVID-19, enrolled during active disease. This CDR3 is CASSQAGTSGRNTQYF. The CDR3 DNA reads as TGTGCCAGCAGCCAAGCCGGGACTAGCGGGAGAAATACGCAGTATTTT.